Below are 18 T cell receptor beta chains sequenced from a single sample in a study of blood T cell repertoires in COVID-19. This table comes from immunoSEQ multiplex PCR, and its TCRdb copy is limited to in-frame clones, with some not included. The sample lists 180,000 or so clones; approximately 85% were seen once. Sample: peripheral blood. These receptors originate from a woman in her sixties with acute or convalescent COVID-19.

The chain is built from TRBV10-3 and TRBJ2-7, with 7 positions matching TRBD1. V lost 0 bases and J lost 5; bases outside the gene matches: 10. This CDR3 is built from 16 residues. Germline-derived CDR1 and CDR2 are ENHRY and SYGVKD. CDR3 in DNA: TGTGCCATCAGTGAGTCGGTTTTCAGGGGGACGAACGAGCAGTACTTC. It encodes CAISESVFRGTNEQYF.

For this clone: The same CDR3 arises from other DNA sequences in this sample as well. The rearrangement uses TRBV3-1 (or the pseudogene TRBV3-2) and TRBJ2-2; 8 nucleotides agree with TRBD2. This CDR3 is built from 15 residues. The V segment lost 6 bases and the J segment 1 base; nucleotides outside the gene matches: 4. Germline assignment: CDR1 LGHDT and CDR2 YNNKEL (reference sequence). The CDR3, as DNA: TGTGCCAGCAGTCAAACTAGCGGGAACACCGGGGAGCTGTTTTTT. The encoded protein is CASSQTSGNTGELFF.

The J gene is TRBJ1-6, the V gene TRBV2, with 7 bases identical to TRBD1. V was pared by 3 bases and J by 5 bases, with 4 bases of the junction left unmatched. Germline V gene data show CDR1 as SNHLY and CDR2 as FYNNEI. This CDR3 region has 15 residues. The CDR3 nucleotides read TGTGCCAGCAGTGATTCGGGACAGCATAATTCACCCCTCCACTTT. This sequence encodes CASSDSGQHNSPLHF.

V and J are TRBV18 and TRBJ2-1; D is possibly TRBD2 (6 bases). The germline gives CDR1 KGHSH, CDR2 LQKENI. This CDR3 has 12 amino acids. The germline V and J ends were trimmed by 5 bases and 13 bases, with 15 bases remaining between them. The CDR3 bases are TGTGCCAGCTCAGAGCTCCGGGACTTTCAGTTCTTC. Translating gives CASSELRDFQFF.

This sequence joins TRBV18 and TRBJ2-1; 9 bases map to TRBD1. The V gene's germline CDR1 is KGHSH and CDR2 LQKENI. V was pared by 3 bases and J by 8 bases, with 2 bases of the junction left unmatched. The length of the CDR3 is 13 residues. The CDR3 sequence: CASSPGTGYEQFF. The CDR3 region has the DNA TGTGCCAGCTCACCCGGGACAGGGTATGAGCAGTTCTTC.

J is TRBJ1-1 and V is TRBV28; TRBD1 aligns across 9 bases. After removal of 6 bases from V and 8 bases from J, the junction contained 13 bases not matched to a gene. This CDR3 contains 15 residues. The germline V gene encodes CDR1 MDHEN and CDR2 SYDVKM. In DNA form, the CDR3 reads TGTGCCAGCAGCAAATCCGGGACAGGGATGGGGGAAGCTTTCTTT. It encodes CASSKSGTGMGEAFF.

The V gene is TRBV9, the J gene TRBJ2-6; 8 nucleotides line up with TRBD1. Germline V lookup: CDR1 SGDLS, CDR2 YYNGEE. This CDR3 spans 18 amino acids. After removal of 2 bases from V and 4 bases from J, the junction contained 11 bases not matched to a gene. CDR3 nucleotides: TGTGCCAGCAGCGTTGGACAGGGCCTTGGCGGGGGGGCCAACGTCCTGACTTTC. This translates into CASSVGQGLGGGANVLTF.

The chain recombines TRBV6-5 with TRBJ1-2, with 8 bases aligning to TRBD1. The germline V gene encodes CDR1 MNHEY and CDR2 SVGAGI. V lost 2 bases to trimming and J lost 4 bases; unmatched junction nucleotides: 6. This CDR3 region has 15 residues. Written as DNA, the CDR3 is TGTGCCAGCAGTTACGGGCAGGGGGCAATCTATGGCTACACCTTC. This gives the protein CASSYGQGAIYGYTF.

This clone was counted between two and nine times. The chain is built from TRBV7-6 and TRBJ1-4, with 10 bases aligning to TRBD1. CDR3 length: 15 residues. With V trimmed by 5 bases and J by 4 bases, 4 bases remained unmatched. CDR1 and CDR2 from the germline V gene are SGHVS and FNYEAQ. In nucleotides, the CDR3 is TGTGCCAGCAGCCCCCGGACAGGGGGTAATGAAAAACTGTTTTTT. It codes for CASSPRTGGNEKLFF. Looking up the rest from reference TRBV7-6 and TRBJ1-4 gives the full variable domain: GAGVSQSPRYKVTKRGQDVALRCDPISGHVSLYWYRQALGQGPEFLTYFNYEAQQDKSGLPNDRFSAERPEGSISTLTIQRTEQRDSAMYRCASSPRTGGNEKLFFGSGTQLSVL.

This clone was observed a single time. The chain recombines TRBV18 with TRBJ2-2; D is unclear. V lost 2 bases and J 1 base, leaving 11 bases between the germline ends. The length of the CDR3 is 16 residues. Germline V gene data show CDR1 as KGHSH and CDR2 as LQKENI. The CDR3 DNA is TGTGCCAGCTCACCAGGTCGGCAGGAGAACACCGGGGAGCTGTTTTTT. Amino acids: CASSPGRQENTGELFF. The entire variable domain, with the rest obtained from reference TRBV18 and TRBJ2-2, is as follows: NAGVMQNPRHLVRRRGQEARLRCSPMKGHSHVYWYRQLPEEGLKFMVYLQKENIIDESGMPKERFSAEFPKEGPSILRIQQVVRGDSAAYFCASSPGRQENTGELFFGEGSRLTVL.

V is TRBV7-9 and J is TRBJ2-3; D not resolved. V was shortened by 2 bases and J by 6 bases, with 6 bases between the two germline ends. The CDR3 contains 12 residues. CDR1 SEHNR and CDR2 FQNEAQ come from the germline V gene (reference sequence). CDR3 sequence reads: CASSLLSDTQYF. The CDR3 DNA reads as TGTGCCAGCAGCTTACTCTCTGATACGCAGTATTTT. Together with reference TRBV7-9 and TRBJ2-3, the CDR3 gives the full variable domain: DTGVSQNPRHKITKRGQNVTFRCDPISEHNRLYWYRQTLGQGPEFLTYFQNEAQLEKSRLLSDRFSAERPKGSFSTLEIQRTEQGDSAMYLCASSLLSDTQYFGPGTRLTVL.

The V call is TRBV5-1, the J call TRBJ1-1; TRBD1 agrees at 8 bases. J lost 3 bases, V lost 6 bases, and 7 bases had no gene match. Germline V CDR1 and CDR2: SGHRS, YFSETQ. There are 14 residues in the CDR3. The CDR3 sequence: CASTFGQGYTEAFF. The CDR3 nucleotides read TGCGCCAGCACCTTTGGACAGGGTTACACTGAAGCTTTCTTT.

This clone was found a few times. The chain combines TRBV5-1 with TRBJ2-5; no definite D call. The CDR3 contains 13 residues. Germline V lookup: CDR1 SGHRS, CDR2 YFSETQ. Trimming stripped 4 bases from V and 1 base from J, with 8 bases between. The CDR3 region is CASSAGSQETQYF. The CDR3 DNA sequence: TGCGCCAGCAGCGCCGGGTCCCAAGAGACCCAGTACTTC.

This clone is a singleton in its sample. The J gene is TRBJ2-1, the V gene TRBV6-5; the match to TRBD2 covers 9 bases. CDR1 MNHEY and CDR2 SVGAGI come from the germline V gene. Trimming at V came to 10 bases and at J to 5 bases, leaving 6 bases not matched to a gene. The CDR3 has 13 residues. CDR3 in amino acids: CAIISGSDNEQFF. The CDR3 nucleotides are TGTGCCATCATTAGCGGGAGTGACAATGAGCAGTTCTTC.

This chain uses TRBV5-4 with TRBJ1-2, with no clear D. Trimming cost V 1 base and J 4 bases, with 8 bases left between them. CDR3 length equals 13 residues. Germline V gene lookup returns CDR1 SGHNT and CDR2 YYREEE (reference sequence). The CDR3 nucleotides are TGTGCCAGCAGCTTGCGAGGGAGCTATGGCTACACCTTC. Amino acid sequence: CASSLRGSYGYTF.

This clone was detected only once. The chain has TRBV30 and TRBJ2-3; 9 bases match TRBD2. V lost 2 bases to trimming and J lost 7 bases; unmatched junction nucleotides: 10. This CDR3 is 15 amino acids long. CDR1 GTSNPN and CDR2 SVGIG come from the germline V gene (reference sequence). CDR3 nucleotides: TGTGCCTGGAGTCGCGGGAGGGCCGGTGTACATACGCAGTATTTT. Amino acid sequence: CAWSRGRAGVHTQYF.

This clone appeared once. The chain employs TRBV29-1 and TRBJ2-5; 9 bases map to TRBD1. The CDR3 is 14 residues long. V lost 3 bases and J lost 5; bases outside the gene matches: 7. CDR1 is SQVTM and CDR2 is ANQGSEA in the germline V gene. The CDR3 protein is CSVDRGTGYETQYF. The CDR3 nucleotides read TGCAGCGTTGACCGGGGGACAGGGTACGAGACCCAGTACTTC.

The chain recombines TRBV27 with TRBJ1-2; 8 nucleotides agree with TRBD1. From germline, CDR1 is MNHEY and CDR2 SMNVEV (reference sequence). V lost 5 bases to trimming and J lost 3 bases; unmatched junction nucleotides: 8. The length of the CDR3 is 15 residues. The CDR3 coding sequence is TGTGCCAGCAGTATCGACAGGGGCTTTGACTATGGCTACACCTTC. Translated, it gives CASSIDRGFDYGYTF.